This T cell receptor (beta chain) emerged from a study of glioma-infiltrating T cells. Overall study findings and caveats: Tissue-blood divergence was below expectation in non-neoplastic patients, above in gliomas.

As for this clonotype: Its antigen is as yet unknown. Given a much more abundant clone one base away, this may be a read error.

The iRepertoire nested amplicon-rescue multiplex PCR amplified TCR alpha and beta CDR3s from RNA. For one-step reverse transcription and amplification, 100-400 ng of tissue mRNA or PBMC total RNA was used. TCRdb passed the multiplex PCR reads through MiXCR, listing each CDR3 protein once. The profile shows about 180,000 distinct CDR3 sequences, around 40% of them singletons. In germline, CDR1 is LNHDA, CDR2 SQIVND (reference sequence). The CDR3 is 12 residues long. The V end lost 7 bases, the J end lost 11 bases, and 15 bases lay between the germline ends. The sequencing input was glioma tissue, nonneoplastic brain tissue, or PBMCs (not recorded which). The receptor's source is a human donor with low-grade glioma or glioblastoma, undergoing nonglioma brain surgery, or in good health (not recorded which). V gene TRBV19 combines with J gene TRBJ1-5; no clear D gene. In nucleotides, the CDR3 is TGTGCCAGTACATTTAGGGTCCAGACCCAGCATTTT. Its protein is CASTFRVQTQHF.